This is a list of T cell receptor beta chains from one sample in a study of T cell responses to AZD1222 COVID-19 vaccine. TCRdb's table, derived via immunoSEQ multiplex PCR, lists solely in-frame clones and lacks some. The table records tens of thousands of clones, 92% of them present only once. Sequenced here: peripheral blood, sampled 28 days after the second AZD1222 dose. These receptors originate from an adult who received the AZD1222 COVID-19 vaccine. Each CDR3 is given with its conserved first and last residue. A D gene is named only where the DNA matches it firmly. The size field is filled for only some rows; it gives once, few, many or a size class.

size,D,J,V,CDR3,DNA
NA,NA,TRBJ1-1,TRBV19,CATLGAGEEATEAFF,TGTGCCACCCTAGGGGCAGGGGAAGAAGCCACTGAAGCTTTCTTT
NA,TRBD2,TRBJ2-1,TRBV5-6,CASSLSPGGPNEQFF,TGTGCCAGCAGCTTGTCGCCGGGAGGGCCCAATGAGCAGTTCTTC
NA,TRBD1,TRBJ1-2,TRBV29-1,CSVRPDRGYGYTF,TGCAGCGTCCGCCCCGACAGGGGCTATGGCTACACCTTC
once,TRBD1,TRBJ1-6,TRBV28,CASSLGQGSPLHF,TGTGCCAGCAGTTTGGGACAGGGGTCACCCCTCCACTTT
NA,TRBD1,TRBJ1-1,TRBV30,CAWSAHRGQEAFF,TGTGCCTGGAGTGCTCACAGGGGGCAGGAGGCTTTCTTT
NA,TRBD1,TRBJ2-1,TRBV19,CASGTGANEQFF,TGTGCCAGTGGGACAGGGGCCAATGAGCAGTTCTTC
NA,NA,TRBJ1-1,TRBV14,CASSQELGFSNTEAFF,TGTGCCAGCAGCCAAGAATTGGGGTTTTCGAACACTGAAGCTTTCTTT
NA,NA,TRBJ1-4,TRBV19,CASSIEGRGLFF,TGTGCCAGTAGTATCGAGGGGCGCGGACTGTTTTTT
NA,TRBD1,TRBJ1-5,TRBV19,CASSTSRDRGYQPQHF,TGTGCCAGTAGTACCTCCCGAGACAGGGGCTATCAGCCCCAGCATTTT
once,TRBD2,TRBJ2-1,TRBV2,CASSDSSGTYNEQFF,TGTGCCAGCAGTGATTCTAGCGGGACCTACAATGAGCAGTTCTTC
NA,NA,TRBJ1-2,TRBV7-9,CASSLGGQGVGGYTF,TGTGCCAGCAGCTTAGGTGGGCAGGGCGTTGGTGGCTACACCTTC
NA,TRBD2,TRBJ2-7,TRBV7-2,CASSLGRGLAGISSYEQYF,TGTGCCAGCAGCTTAGGACGGGGACTAGCGGGTATTAGCTCCTACGAGCAGTACTTC
NA,NA,TRBJ1-2,TRBV5-4,CASSLEGPYGYTF,TGTGCCAGCAGCTTGGAAGGGCCTTATGGCTACACCTTC
NA,NA,TRBJ1-1,TRBV5-6,CASSRRLGMSTTEAFF,TGTGCCAGCAGCCGCCGGCTGGGGATGTCGACCACTGAAGCTTTCTTT
NA,TRBD2,TRBJ2-1,TRBV6-5,CASRRLAGGLEQFF,TGTGCCAGCAGGAGACTAGCGGGAGGTCTTGAGCAGTTCTTC
NA,NA,TRBJ2-7,TRBV5-1,CASSLDGNTKQYF,TGCGCCAGCAGCTTGGATGGCAATACTAAGCAGTACTTC
NA,NA,TRBJ2-2,TRBV7-3,CASRSLPGQANTGELFF,TGTGCCAGCAGATCTCTTCCGGGACAAGCGAACACCGGGGAGCTGTTTTTT
NA,NA,TRBJ2-5,TRBV5-1,CASSLSQGGVETQYF,TGCGCCAGCAGCTTGTCACAGGGAGGGGTGGAGACCCAGTACTTC
few,NA,TRBJ2-3,TRBV5-1,CASSQQSYTDTQYF,TGCGCCAGCAGCCAACAGAGTTACACAGATACGCAGTATTTT
NA,NA,TRBJ2-7,TRBV6-5,CASRQSGPPEEQYF,TGTGCCAGCAGGCAATCGGGACCCCCGGAGGAGCAGTACTTC
NA,TRBD2,TRBJ2-3,TRBV7-2,CASSWTSRADTQYF,TGTGCCAGCAGCTGGACTAGCCGCGCAGATACGCAGTATTTT
NA,TRBD2,TRBJ2-1,TRBV5-4,CASSLSSSGYNEQFF,TGTGCCAGCAGCTTGTCGTCTAGCGGATACAATGAGCAGTTCTTC
NA,NA,TRBJ2-7,TRBV4-1,CASSPSPGADSYEQYF,TGCGCCAGCAGCCCCTCCCCCGGGGCGGACTCCTACGAGCAGTACTTC